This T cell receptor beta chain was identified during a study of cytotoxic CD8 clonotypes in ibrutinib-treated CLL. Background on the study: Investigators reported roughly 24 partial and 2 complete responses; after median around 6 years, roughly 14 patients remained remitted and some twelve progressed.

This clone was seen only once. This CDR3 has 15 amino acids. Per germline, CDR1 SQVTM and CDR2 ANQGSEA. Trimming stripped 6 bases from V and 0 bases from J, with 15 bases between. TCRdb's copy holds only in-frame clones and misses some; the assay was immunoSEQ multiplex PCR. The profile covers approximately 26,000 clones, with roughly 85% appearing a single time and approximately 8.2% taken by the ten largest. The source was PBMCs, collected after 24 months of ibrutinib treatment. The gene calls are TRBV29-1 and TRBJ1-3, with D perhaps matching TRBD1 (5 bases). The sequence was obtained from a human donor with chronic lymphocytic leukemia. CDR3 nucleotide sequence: TGCAGCGTCAGAACCGGGGGAAGCTCTGGAAACACCATATATTTT. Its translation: CSVRTGGSSGNTIYF.